Following are 26 T cell receptor beta chains from one sample sequenced in a study of T cell responses to AZD1222 COVID-19 vaccine (dated by TCRdb to 2020 to 2023). The time point label of this sample denotes: baseline before first vaccination. The method behind the library was the immunoSEQ multiplex PCR assay. TCRdb stores this immuneACCESS table with in-frame sequences only. Part of the clones is absent; in the studies checked, under half of the shortfall reflects unresolved V genes, and no reason is known for the rest. The sample profile shows about 130,000 clones; 88% of them were found once. Around 5.8% of the sample comes from the top ten. Material: peripheral blood, obtained on day 0 of AZD1222 vaccination. All receptors derive from an adult in good health.

The chain employs TRBV10-2 and TRBJ2-1, with TRBD2 as a possible D gene (6 bases). The ends were cut back, 8 bases at V and 3 bases at J, with 14 bases in the middle. This CDR3 region has 14 residues. Germline values: CDR1 WSHSY, CDR2 SAAADI. CDR3 in DNA: TGCGCCAGCTTTGGACTATCGAACTACAATGAGCAGTTCTTC. Translating it yields CASFGLSNYNEQFF.

This clone was seen a single time. This chain's CDR3 is CASSLTGLYNSPLHF. In DNA form, the CDR3 reads TGCGCCAGCAGCCTCACGGGACTTTATAATTCACCCCTCCACTTT. This sequence joins TRBV5-1 and TRBJ1-6, with a possible D match to TRBD1 (5 bases). Trimming shortened V by 4 bases and J by 4 bases, and 12 bases separated the two germline ends. Germline V gives CDR1 SGHRS, CDR2 YFSETQ. This CDR3 region has 15 residues. The complete variable domain, with remaining parts taken from reference TRBV5-1 and TRBJ1-6, reads KAGVTQTPRYLIKTRGQQVTLSCSPISGHRSVSWYQQTPGQGLQFLFEYFSETQRNKGNFPGRFSGRQFSNSRSEMNVSTLELGDSALYLCASSLTGLYNSPLHFGNGTRLTVT.

V is TRBV7-8 and J is TRBJ1-4, with no clear D. The CDR3 totals 15 residues. Per germline, CDR1 SGHVS and CDR2 FQNEAQ. Trimming stripped 5 bases from V and 2 bases from J, with 12 bases between. CDR3 sequence reads: CASSKDPSTNEKLFF. The CDR3 region has the DNA TGTGCCAGCAGCAAAGACCCCAGCACTAATGAAAAACTGTTTTTT.

The chain uses TRBV25-1 and TRBJ1-5; D unresolved. From germline, CDR1 is MGHDK and CDR2 SYGVNS. Between the trimmed V and J ends, which lost 4 bases and 0 bases, there was a span of 7 bases. The CDR3 covers 14 residues. As DNA, the CDR3 is TGTGCCAGCAGTGTGGCAGATAGCAATCAGCCCCAGCATTTT. Residues: CASSVADSNQPQHF.

This rearrangement joins TRBV6-5 to TRBJ2-3; 8 bases match TRBD2. There are 15 residues in the CDR3. CDR1 and CDR2 from the germline V gene are MNHEY and SVGAGI. The trim removed 6 bases at V and 5 bases at J, leaving 10 bases unmatched. CDR3 bases: TGTGCCAGCAGCCGGGGACTAGGGGGAATAGATACGCAGTATTTT. Protein sequence: CASSRGLGGIDTQYF.

The chain uses TRBV5-4 and TRBJ2-2; 9 bases match TRBD1. Per germline, CDR1 SGHNT and CDR2 YYREEE (reference sequence). CDR3 length: 15 amino acids. Losses at the gene ends were 3 bases for V and 5 bases for J; bases not matched to a gene: 5. The CDR3 spells CASSSGQGGTGELFF. In DNA, the CDR3 is TGTGCCAGCAGCTCGGGACAGGGAGGGACCGGGGAGCTGTTTTTT.

V usage is TRBV5-6 and J usage is TRBJ1-1; possibly TRBD1 for D (5 bases). The CDR3 is 16 amino acids. From germline, CDR1 is SGHDT and CDR2 YYEEEE. Trimming removed 1 base at V and 1 base at J, with 14 bases between. The CDR3 sequence is CASSLSPGLRNTEAFF. The CDR3 nucleotides read TGTGCCAGCAGCTTGTCCCCAGGGTTAAGGAACACTGAAGCTTTCTTT. The full variable domain, its missing parts supplied by reference TRBV5-6 and TRBJ1-1, is DAGVTQSPTHLIKTRGQQVTLRCSPKSGHDTVSWYQQALGQGPQFIFQYYEEEERQRGNFPDRFSGHQFPNYSSELNVNALLLGDSALYLCASSLSPGLRNTEAFFGQGTRLTVV.

V usage is TRBV7-8 and J usage is TRBJ1-6; D not certain. Between the trimmed V and J ends, which lost 1 base and 0 bases, there was a span of 13 bases. The germline gives CDR1 SGHVS, CDR2 FQNEAQ. The CDR3 consists of 18 residues. The CDR3 DNA reads TGTGCCAGCAGCTTAGGGGTGCGGGAAAGCTCCTATAATTCACCCCTCCACTTT. It translates to CASSLGVRESSYNSPLHF.

The chain uses TRBV11-2 and TRBJ2-2; D gene ambiguous. Trimming stripped 3 bases from V and 1 base from J, with 6 bases between. Germline CDR1 reads SGHAT; CDR2 reads FQNNGV. The CDR3 totals 14 residues. In DNA form, the CDR3 reads TGTGCCAGCAGCTTTGAACAGAACACCGGGGAGCTGTTTTTT. It is translated as CASSFEQNTGELFF.

The rearrangement joins TRBV30 to TRBJ1-5; D is perhaps TRBD1 (6 bases). Trimming stripped 3 bases from V and 3 bases from J, with 12 bases between. Per germline, CDR1 GTSNPN and CDR2 SVGIG (reference sequence). This CDR3 comprises 14 residues. The CDR3 loop is CAWSPGQFNQPQHF. CDR3 nucleotides: TGTGCCTGGAGCCCCGGACAGTTCAATCAGCCCCAGCATTTT.

The gene calls are TRBV27 and TRBJ1-2; D uncertain. The V end lost 5 bases, the J end lost 2 bases, and 15 bases lay between the germline ends. The CDR3 is 15 amino acids. Germline CDR1 and CDR2: MNHEY and SMNVEV (reference sequence). In DNA form, the CDR3 reads TGTGCCAGCAGTCCCCTCCGGCCCTCCAACTATGGCTACACCTTC. Amino acid sequence: CASSPLRPSNYGYTF.

This clone was observed a single time. The chain has TRBV6-5 and TRBJ1-1; D not resolved. Trimming removed 5 bases from V and 5 bases from J, with 15 bases in between. The CDR3 has 14 amino acids. CDR1 is MNHEY and CDR2 is SVGAGI in the germline V gene. CDR3 in DNA: TGTGCCAGCAGTAGCCCCGAGGGTCGAACTGAAGCTTTCTTT. This translates into CASSSPEGRTEAFF.

The chain uses TRBV6-4 and TRBJ2-3; D not certain. CDR1 and CDR2 from the germline V gene are MRHNA and SNTAGT. V was pared by 6 bases and J by 1 base, with 14 bases between. The CDR3 is 15 residues long. The DNA of the CDR3 is TGTGCCAGCAGCGTGACCGGCTACCGCACAGATACGCAGTATTTT. Residues: CASSVTGYRTDTQYF.

This chain joins TRBV3-1 (or the pseudogene TRBV3-2) and TRBJ2-1; TRBD2 agrees at 9 bases. The trim removed 4 bases at V and 9 bases at J, leaving 10 bases unmatched. CDR1 and CDR2 (germline): LGHDT, YNNKEL (reference sequence). The CDR3 covers 15 residues. The DNA of the CDR3 is TGTGCCAGCAGCCCCGTAGCGGGGGCCAGGAGTGAGCAGTTCTTC. Amino acid sequence: CASSPVAGARSEQFF.

The V and J genes are TRBV6-1 and TRBJ1-2, with D hard to call. V lost 2 bases to trimming and J lost 4 bases, with 11 bases between them. The CDR3 length is 14 residues. In germline, CDR1 is MNHNS, CDR2 SASEGT. CDR3 region: CASSELEASYGYTF. CDR3 DNA sequence: TGTGCCAGCAGTGAACTGGAAGCCTCCTATGGCTACACCTTC.

V gene TRBV19 combines with J gene TRBJ2-2; no definite D call. CDR3 size: 15 residues. V lost 3 bases to trimming and J lost 3 bases, with 11 bases between them. Germline CDR1 reads LNHDA; CDR2 reads SQIVND (reference sequence). CDR3 nucleotide sequence: TGTGCCAGTAGTATCTTGCTTCAGGACACCGGGGAGCTGTTTTTT. Its translation is CASSILLQDTGELFF.

The chain joins TRBV28 to TRBJ2-7, with 8 bases lining up with TRBD2. CDR1 is MDHEN and CDR2 is SYDVKM in the germline V gene. Unmatched junction bases numbered 9, after V lost 5 bases and J lost 3 bases. This CDR3 spans 15 amino acids. This CDR3 is CASSQGLAPSYEQYF. The CDR3 DNA follows: TGTGCCAGCAGTCAAGGACTAGCACCCAGCTACGAGCAGTACTTC.

This chain connects TRBV5-5 to TRBJ1-2; D is unclear. V was clipped by 7 bases and J by 8 bases, with 15 bases between them. CDR3 size: 12 residues. Germline lookup yields CDR1 SGHKS and CDR2 YYEKEE (reference sequence). In DNA, the CDR3 is TGTGCCAGCGACTCCCGGGTGGGAGGCTACACCTTC. Its translation is CASDSRVGGYTF.

The J gene is TRBJ2-1, the V gene TRBV3-1 (or the pseudogene TRBV3-2), with D possibly being TRBD1 or TRBD2 (5 bases each). Trimming cost V 4 bases and J 3 bases, with 10 bases left between them. Germline CDR1 LGHDT, CDR2 YNNKEL (reference sequence). The CDR3 contains 14 residues. The CDR3 DNA follows: TGTGCCAGCAGCCTACGGGACGGCTACAATGAGCAGTTCTTC. Its translation: CASSLRDGYNEQFF.

The chain employs TRBV5-4 and TRBJ2-7, with D possibly TRBD2 on 5 matching bases. Trimming took off 3 bases at V and 1 base at J, with 11 bases between the two ends. Germline CDR1 and CDR2: SGHNT and YYREEE (reference sequence). The CDR3 runs to 14 residues. The CDR3: CASSSSSGSYEQYF. CDR3 bases: TGTGCCAGCAGCTCCTCAAGCGGTTCCTACGAGCAGTACTTC.

The chain uses TRBV7-2 and TRBJ2-1; 14 nucleotides align to TRBD2. The CDR3 has 17 residues. Germline lookup yields CDR1 SGHTA and CDR2 FQGNSA. The trim removed 4 bases at V and 6 bases at J, leaving 8 bases unmatched. CDR3 sequence reads: CASSSTHGTSGGNEQFF. The DNA for the CDR3 is TGTGCCAGCAGCTCCACCCACGGGACTAGCGGGGGCAATGAGCAGTTCTTC.

The chain joins TRBV7-2 to TRBJ2-7; D uncertain. The CDR3 sequence is 14 residues long. V lost 4 bases, J lost 4 bases, and 14 bases lay in between. Germline assignment: CDR1 SGHTA and CDR2 FQGNSA. The CDR3 nucleotides are TGTGCCAGCAGCTCAAGGGCAGGCCATTACGAGCAGTACTTC. It specifies CASSSRAGHYEQYF.

V gene TRBV6-2 or TRBV6-3 combines with J gene TRBJ1-3; D may be TRBD1 (6 bases). Per germline, CDR1 MNHEY and CDR2 SVGEGT. This CDR3 has 17 residues. The ends were cut back, 6 bases at V and 0 bases at J, with 18 bases in the middle. CDR3 sequence: CASSPNRDTYSGNTIYF. DNA of the CDR3: TGTGCCAGCAGCCCTAACCGGGACACCTACTCTGGAAACACCATATATTTT.

The V and J genes are TRBV10-3 and TRBJ1-5, with TRBD1 as a possible D gene (5 bases). Trimming took off 11 bases at V and 11 bases at J, with 19 bases between the two ends. The CDR3 length is 12 residues. Germline lookup yields CDR1 ENHRY and CDR2 SYGVKD. The CDR3 region is CAAGEGPEAQHF. Written as DNA, the CDR3 is TGTGCCGCTGGGGAGGGGCCCGAGGCCCAGCATTTT.

The V gene is TRBV2, the J gene TRBJ2-7; no clear D gene. Germline loops: CDR1 SNHLY, CDR2 FYNNEI. The CDR3 contains 13 residues. The ends were cut back, 3 bases at V and 4 bases at J, with 10 bases in the middle. CDR3 loop: CASSERLGYEQYF. CDR3 DNA sequence: TGTGCCAGCAGTGAGCGATTGGGTTACGAGCAGTACTTC.

The V gene is TRBV27, the J gene TRBJ1-1; D is ambiguous. CDR1 and CDR2 (germline): MNHEY, SMNVEV (reference sequence). The CDR3 covers 11 residues. V gave up 6 bases and J gave up 8 bases, with 10 bases separating them. CDR3 residues: CASSHPEEAFF. The CDR3 DNA reads as TGTGCCAGCAGCCATCCCGAGGAAGCTTTCTTT.